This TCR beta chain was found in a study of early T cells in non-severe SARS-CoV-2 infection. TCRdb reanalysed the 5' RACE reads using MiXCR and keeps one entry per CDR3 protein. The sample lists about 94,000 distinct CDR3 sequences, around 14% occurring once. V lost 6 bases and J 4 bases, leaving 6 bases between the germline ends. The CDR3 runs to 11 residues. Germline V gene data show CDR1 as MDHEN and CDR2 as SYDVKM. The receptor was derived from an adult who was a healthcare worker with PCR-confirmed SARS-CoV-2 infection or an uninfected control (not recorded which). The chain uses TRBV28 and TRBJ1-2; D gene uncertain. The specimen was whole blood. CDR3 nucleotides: TGTGCCAGCAGCCACACCTATGGCTACACCTTC. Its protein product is CASSHTYGYTF.